This TCR beta chain was sequenced for a study of T cells in Graves' hyperthyroidism and ophthalmopathy. Study-level background: It was at initial diagnosis, before any treatment, that peripheral blood was collected. Findings of the study overall: Most clonotypes that expanded in the thyroid above 0.001 also showed up in blood.

There are many counts of this clonotype. Its antigen is not known. Absence of ophthalmopathy progression within 18 months defined stable Graves' hyperthyroidism. Germline CDR1 and CDR2: SGHRS and YFSETQ. The CDR3 spans 17 residues. V lost 2 bases to trimming and J lost 0 bases; unmatched junction nucleotides: 10. Authors of the study amplified TCR beta CDR3 regions from RNA transcripts. The study used the HTBI primer set for a first-round RT-PCR of the TCR CDR3. TCRdb ran MiXCR on the multiplex PCR reads and lists one entry per CDR3 protein. Here the sample spans fewer than 850,000 distinct CDR3 sequences, about 18% being singletons.

J is TRBJ2-7 and V is TRBV5-1, with 8 bases lining up with TRBD2. Sequencing used blood. The TCR comes from a man aged 45-65 years with Graves' hyperthyroidism. The CDR3 DNA sequence: TGCGCCAGCAGCTTCGGGCGAGGAGCGGGGGCCTCCTACGAGCAGTACTTC. Encoded protein: CASSFGRGAGASYEQYF. The whole variable domain, remainder taken from reference TRBV5-1 and TRBJ2-7, is KAGVTQTPRYLIKTRGQQVTLSCSPISGHRSVSWYQQTPGQGLQFLFEYFSETQRNKGNFPGRFSGRQFSNSRSEMNVSTLELGDSALYLCASSFGRGAGASYEQYFGPGTRLTVT.